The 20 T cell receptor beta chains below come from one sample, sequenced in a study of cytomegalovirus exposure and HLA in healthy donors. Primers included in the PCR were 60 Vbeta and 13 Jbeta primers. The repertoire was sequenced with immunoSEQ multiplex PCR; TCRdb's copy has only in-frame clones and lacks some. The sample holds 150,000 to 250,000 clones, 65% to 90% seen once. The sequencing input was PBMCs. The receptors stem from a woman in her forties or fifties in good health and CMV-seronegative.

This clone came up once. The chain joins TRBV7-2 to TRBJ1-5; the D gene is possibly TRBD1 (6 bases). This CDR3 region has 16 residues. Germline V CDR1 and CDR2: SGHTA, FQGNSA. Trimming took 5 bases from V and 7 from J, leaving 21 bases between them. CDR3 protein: CASSPGAGALLQPQHF. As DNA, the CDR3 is TGTGCCAGCAGCCCCGGGGCGGGGGCCCTGTTGCAGCCCCAGCATTTT. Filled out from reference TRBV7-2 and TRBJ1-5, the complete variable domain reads GAGVSQSPSNKVTEKGKDVELRCDPISGHTALYWYRQSLGQGLEFLIYFQGNSAPDKSGLPSDRFSAERTGGSVSTLTIQRTQQEDSAVYLCASSPGAGALLQPQHFGDGTRLSIL.

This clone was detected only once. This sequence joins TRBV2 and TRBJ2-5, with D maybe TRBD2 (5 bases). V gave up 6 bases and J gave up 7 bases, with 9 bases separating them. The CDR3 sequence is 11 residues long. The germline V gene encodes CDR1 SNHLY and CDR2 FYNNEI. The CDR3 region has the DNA TGTGCCAGCAGACTCGCGGGGACCCAGTACTTC. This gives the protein CASRLAGTQYF.

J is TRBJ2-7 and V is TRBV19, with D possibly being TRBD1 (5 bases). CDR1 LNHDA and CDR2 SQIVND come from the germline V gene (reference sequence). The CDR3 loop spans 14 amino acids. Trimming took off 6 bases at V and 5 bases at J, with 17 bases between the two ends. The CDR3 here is CASSDSAGWNEQYF. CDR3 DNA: TGTGCCAGTAGCGACAGCGCAGGGTGGAACGAGCAGTACTTC.

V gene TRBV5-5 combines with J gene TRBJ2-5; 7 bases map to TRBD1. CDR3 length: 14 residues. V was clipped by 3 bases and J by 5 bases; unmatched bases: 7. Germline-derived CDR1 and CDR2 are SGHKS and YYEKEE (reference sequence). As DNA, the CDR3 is TGTGCCAGCAGCTGGGGACAGCACCGGGAGACCCAGTACTTC. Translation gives CASSWGQHRETQYF. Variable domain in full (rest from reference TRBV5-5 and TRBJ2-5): DAGVTQSPTHLIKTRGQQVTLRCSPISGHKSVSWYQQVLGQGPQFIFQYYEKEERGRGNFPDRFSARQFPNYSSELNVNALLLGDSALYLCASSWGQHRETQYFGPGTRLLVL.

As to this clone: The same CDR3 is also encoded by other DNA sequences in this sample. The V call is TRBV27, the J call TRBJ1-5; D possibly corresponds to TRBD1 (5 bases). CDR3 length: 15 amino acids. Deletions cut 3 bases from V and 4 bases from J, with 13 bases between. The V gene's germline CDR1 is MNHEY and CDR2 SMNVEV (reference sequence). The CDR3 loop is CASSLEGRGNQPQHF. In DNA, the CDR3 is TGTGCCAGCAGTTTGGAAGGACGGGGGAATCAGCCCCAGCATTTT.

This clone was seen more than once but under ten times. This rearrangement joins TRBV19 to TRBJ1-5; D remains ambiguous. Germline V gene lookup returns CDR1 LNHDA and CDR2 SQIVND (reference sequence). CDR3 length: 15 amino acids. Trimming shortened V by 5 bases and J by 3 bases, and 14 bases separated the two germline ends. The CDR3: CASSEVRDPNQPQHF. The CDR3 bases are TGTGCCAGTAGTGAGGTCCGAGACCCCAATCAGCCCCAGCATTTT.

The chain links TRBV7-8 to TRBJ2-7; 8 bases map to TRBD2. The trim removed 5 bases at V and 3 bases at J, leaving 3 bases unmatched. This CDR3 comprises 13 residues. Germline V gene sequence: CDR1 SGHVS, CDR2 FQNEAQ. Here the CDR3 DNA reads TGTGCCAGCAGCCATACTAGCGGCTACGAGCAGTACTTC. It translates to CASSHTSGYEQYF.

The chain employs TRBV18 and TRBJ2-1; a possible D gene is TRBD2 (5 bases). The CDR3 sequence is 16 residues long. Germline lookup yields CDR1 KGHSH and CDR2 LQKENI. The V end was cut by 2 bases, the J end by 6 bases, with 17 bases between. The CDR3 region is CASSPYNVGEVNEQFF. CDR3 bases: TGTGCCAGCTCACCATATAACGTGGGAGAGGTCAATGAGCAGTTCTTC.

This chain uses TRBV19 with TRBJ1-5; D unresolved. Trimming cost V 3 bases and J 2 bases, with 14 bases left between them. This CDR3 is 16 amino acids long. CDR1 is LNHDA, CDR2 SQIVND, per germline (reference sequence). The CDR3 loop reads CASSILGEGGNQPQHF. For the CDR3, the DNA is TGTGCCAGTAGTATCTTAGGAGAGGGTGGCAATCAGCCCCAGCATTTT.

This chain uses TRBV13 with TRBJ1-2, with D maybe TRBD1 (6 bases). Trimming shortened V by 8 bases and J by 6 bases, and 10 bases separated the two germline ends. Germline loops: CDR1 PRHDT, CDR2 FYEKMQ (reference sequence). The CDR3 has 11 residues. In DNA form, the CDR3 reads TGTGCCAGCGAGTCAGGGGATGGCTACACCTTC. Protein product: CASESGDGYTF.

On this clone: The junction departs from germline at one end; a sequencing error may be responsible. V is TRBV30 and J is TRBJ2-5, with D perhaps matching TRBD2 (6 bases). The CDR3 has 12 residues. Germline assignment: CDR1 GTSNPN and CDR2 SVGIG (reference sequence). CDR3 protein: CARRAGQETQYF. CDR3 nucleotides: TGTGCCCGGAGGGCGGGGCAAGAGACCCAGTACTTC.

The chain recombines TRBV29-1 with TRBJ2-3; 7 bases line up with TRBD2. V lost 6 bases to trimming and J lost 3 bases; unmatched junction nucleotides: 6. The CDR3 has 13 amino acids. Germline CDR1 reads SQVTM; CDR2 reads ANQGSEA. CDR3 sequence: CSVVSGWTDTQYF. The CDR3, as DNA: TGCAGCGTCGTTAGCGGGTGGACAGATACGCAGTATTTT.

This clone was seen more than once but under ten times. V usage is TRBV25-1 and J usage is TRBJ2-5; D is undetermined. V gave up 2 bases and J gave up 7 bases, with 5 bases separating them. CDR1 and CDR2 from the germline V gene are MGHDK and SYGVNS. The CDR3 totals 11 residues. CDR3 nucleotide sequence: TGTGCCAGCAGTGAACTATCGACCCAGTACTTC. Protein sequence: CASSELSTQYF.

The CDR3 protein is CASNQQGAMEKLFF. CDR3 coding DNA: TGTGCCAGCAACCAACAGGGGGCGATGGAAAAACTGTTTTTT. V is TRBV28 and J is TRBJ1-4, with 9 bases identical to TRBD1. The CDR3 is 14 amino acids. J lost 8 bases, V lost 7 bases, and 8 bases had no gene match. CDR1 is MDHEN, CDR2 SYDVKM, per germline.

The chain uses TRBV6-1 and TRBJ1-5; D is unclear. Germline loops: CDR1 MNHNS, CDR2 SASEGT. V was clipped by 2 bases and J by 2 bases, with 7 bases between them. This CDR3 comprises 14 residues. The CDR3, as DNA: TGTGCCAGCAGTGAATCCCGGGGCAATCAGCCCCAGCATTTT. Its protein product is CASSESRGNQPQHF.

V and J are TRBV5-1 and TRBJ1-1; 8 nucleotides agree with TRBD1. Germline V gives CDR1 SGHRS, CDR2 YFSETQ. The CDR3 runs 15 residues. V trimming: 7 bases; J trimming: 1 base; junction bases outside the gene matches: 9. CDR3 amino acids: CASGPGTGPNTEAFF. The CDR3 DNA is TGCGCCAGCGGTCCGGGGACAGGACCGAACACTGAAGCTTTCTTT. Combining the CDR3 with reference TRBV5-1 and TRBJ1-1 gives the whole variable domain KAGVTQTPRYLIKTRGQQVTLSCSPISGHRSVSWYQQTPGQGLQFLFEYFSETQRNKGNFPGRFSGRQFSNSRSEMNVSTLELGDSALYLCASGPGTGPNTEAFFGQGTRLTVV.

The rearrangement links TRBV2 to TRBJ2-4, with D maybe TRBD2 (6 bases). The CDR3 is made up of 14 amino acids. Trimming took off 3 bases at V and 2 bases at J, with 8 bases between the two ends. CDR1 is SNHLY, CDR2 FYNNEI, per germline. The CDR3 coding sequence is TGTGCCAGCAGTGATAGGGACTCCAAAAACATTCAGTACTTC. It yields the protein CASSDRDSKNIQYF.

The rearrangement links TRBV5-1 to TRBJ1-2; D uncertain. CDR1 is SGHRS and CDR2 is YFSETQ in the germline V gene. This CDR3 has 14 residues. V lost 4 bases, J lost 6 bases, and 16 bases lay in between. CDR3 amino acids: CASSPYEMRDGYTF. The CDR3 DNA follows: TGCGCCAGCAGCCCATATGAAATGAGGGATGGCTACACCTTC.

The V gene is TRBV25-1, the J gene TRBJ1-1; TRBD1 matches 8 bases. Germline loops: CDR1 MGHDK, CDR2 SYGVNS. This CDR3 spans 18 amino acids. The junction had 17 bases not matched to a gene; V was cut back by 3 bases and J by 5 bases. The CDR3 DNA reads TGTGCCAGCAGTGAGGCACTGGGGGTTACAGGGGGGCGGACTGAAGCTTTCTTT. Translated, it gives CASSEALGVTGGRTEAFF. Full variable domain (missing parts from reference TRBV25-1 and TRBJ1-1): EADIYQTPRYLVIGTGKKITLECSQTMGHDKMYWYQQDPGMELHLIHYSYGVNSTEKGDLSSESTVSRIRTEHFPLTLESARPSHTSQYLCASSEALGVTGGRTEAFFGQGTRLTVV.

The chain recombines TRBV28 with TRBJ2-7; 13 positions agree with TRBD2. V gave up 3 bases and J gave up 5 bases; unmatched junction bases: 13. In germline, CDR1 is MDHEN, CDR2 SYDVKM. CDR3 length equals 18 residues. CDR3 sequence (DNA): TGTGCCAGCAGTTTTCAGGCACTAGCGGGAGGGCCTAGGAACGAGCAGTACTTC. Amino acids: CASSFQALAGGPRNEQYF.